The next 18 T cell receptor beta chains were all read from a single sample in a study of cytomegalovirus exposure and HLA in healthy donors. The PCR made use of 60 Vbeta and 13 Jbeta primers. Assay: immunoSEQ multiplex PCR; the TCRdb copy retains only in-frame clones and omits some. The sample comprises roughly 100,000 clones, about four fifths of which are singletons, and 1.3% rests with the top ten. Source material: PBMCs. The receptors derive from a man younger than 40 in good health and CMV-seronegative.

The CDR3 loop is CATSRGRGLNQPQHF. The DNA of the CDR3 is TGTGCCACCAGCAGAGGTCGAGGCCTCAATCAGCCCCAGCATTTT. This chain joins TRBV15 and TRBJ1-5; D call uncertain. Trimming shortened V by 1 base and J by 3 bases, and 10 bases separated the two germline ends. The CDR3 is made up of 15 amino acids. The germline CDR1 and CDR2 sequences are LNHNV and YYDKDF (reference sequence).

The V call is TRBV27, the J call TRBJ2-4; possible D gene TRBD1, 6 bases. The V and J ends lost 5 bases and 3 bases respectively, with 14 bases between them. Germline CDR1 MNHEY, CDR2 SMNVEV (reference sequence). This CDR3 contains 15 residues. CDR3 in amino acids: CASSVRGLGKNIQYF. CDR3 nucleotide sequence: TGTGCCAGCAGTGTCAGGGGATTGGGCAAAAACATTCAGTACTTC.

The chain employs TRBV27 and TRBJ2-1; D may be TRBD1 (6 bases). The V gene lost 5 bases and the J gene lost 4 bases, with 15 bases spanning the gap. Looked up from germline, CDR1 is MNHEY and CDR2 is SMNVEV (reference sequence). The CDR3 sequence is 15 residues long. CDR3 sequence: CASSLQGDGYNEQFF. The CDR3 nucleotides are TGTGCCAGCAGTCTACAGGGTGACGGGTACAATGAGCAGTTCTTC.

V gene TRBV5-1 combines with J gene TRBJ2-5; 9 bases map to TRBD1. Germline V CDR1 and CDR2: SGHRS, YFSETQ. The junction had 12 bases not matched to a gene; V was cut back by 10 bases and J by 5 bases. The length of the CDR3 is 14 residues. The CDR3 here is CACSMTGGVETQYF. CDR3 bases: TGCGCCTGCTCCATGACAGGGGGGGTCGAGACCCAGTACTTC.

This clone was seen a single time. This chain uses TRBV30 with TRBJ1-4, with 9 positions matching TRBD1. CDR1 is GTSNPN and CDR2 is SVGIG in the germline V gene (reference sequence). After removal of 5 bases from V and 4 bases from J, the junction contained 5 bases not matched to a gene. The CDR3 contains 14 residues. The CDR3 DNA sequence: TGTGCCTGGGACACAGGGGGCCGTAATGAAAAACTGTTTTTT. Amino acids: CAWDTGGRNEKLFF. The entire variable domain, with the rest obtained from reference TRBV30 and TRBJ1-4, is as follows: SQTIHQWPATLVQPVGSPLSLECTVEGTSNPNLYWYRQAAGRGLQLLFYSVGIGQISSEVPQNLSASRPQDRQFILSSKKLLLSDSGFYLCAWDTGGRNEKLFFGSGTQLSVL.

The chain recombines TRBV27 with TRBJ2-5; 9 nucleotides line up with TRBD2. This CDR3 has 15 residues. Germline V gives CDR1 MNHEY, CDR2 SMNVEV (reference sequence). J gave up 3 bases and V 3 bases, and 5 bases lay outside the gene matches. CDR3 DNA sequence: TGTGCCAGCAGTTTTGGTAGCGGGGGCGAAGAGACCCAGTACTTC. Translated, it gives CASSFGSGGEETQYF.

The chain has TRBV9 and TRBJ2-3; D call uncertain. Germline CDR1 and CDR2: SGDLS and YYNGEE. The CDR3 loop spans 12 amino acids. Trimming cost V 0 bases and J 4 bases, with 3 bases left between them. CDR3 DNA: TGTGCCAGCAGCGTAGACTCAGATACGCAGTATTTT. As protein: CASSVDSDTQYF. Variable domain in full (rest from reference TRBV9 and TRBJ2-3): DSGVTQTPKHLITATGQRVTLRCSPRSGDLSVYWYQQSLDQGLQFLIQYYNGEERAKGNILERFSAQQFPDLHSELNLSSLELGDSALYFCASSVDSDTQYFGPGTRLTVL.

The chain combines TRBV2 with TRBJ2-5; TRBD1 is a possible D gene (6 bases). From germline, CDR1 is SNHLY and CDR2 FYNNEI. There are 16 residues in the CDR3. The germline V and J ends were trimmed by 5 bases and 3 bases, with 19 bases remaining between them. The DNA for the CDR3 is TGTGCCAGCAGTAATGCCCCGGGACAAGGAAAAGAGACCCAGTACTTC. It specifies CASSNAPGQGKETQYF.

This chain connects TRBV9 to TRBJ2-7, with D maybe TRBD2 (7 bases). V lost 3 bases to trimming and J lost 0 bases, with 13 bases between them. The CDR3 is 15 residues long. The V gene's germline CDR1 is SGDLS and CDR2 YYNGEE. CDR3 amino acids: CASSDGGGGSYEQYF. In DNA, the CDR3 is TGTGCCAGCAGCGATGGGGGAGGGGGCTCCTACGAGCAGTACTTC.

The chain joins TRBV2 to TRBJ2-7; TRBD1 aligns across 7 bases. The CDR3 covers 14 residues. Germline loops: CDR1 SNHLY, CDR2 FYNNEI. Unmatched junction bases numbered 11, after V lost 7 bases and J lost 5 bases. The CDR3 loop reads CASNHPGQTDEQYF. In DNA, the CDR3 is TGTGCCAGCAATCATCCGGGACAGACCGACGAGCAGTACTTC.

The CDR3: CASSPLISGQQAFF. The CDR3 nucleotides read TGTGCCAGCTCACCACTTATCTCCGGACAGCAAGCTTTCTTT. The rearrangement joins TRBV18 to TRBJ1-1; D possibly corresponds to TRBD1 (6 bases). V shed 1 base and J shed 9 bases, with 15 bases lying between them. Germline lookup yields CDR1 KGHSH and CDR2 LQKENI. The CDR3 consists of 14 residues.

The chain carries TRBV7-9 and TRBJ2-3; D is unclear. CDR3 length: 11 amino acids. Germline CDR1 reads SEHNR; CDR2 reads FQNEAQ (reference sequence). V lost 6 bases and J 3 bases, leaving 4 bases between the germline ends. CDR3 DNA sequence: TGTGCCAGCAGGCGGACAGATACGCAGTATTTT. Translated, it gives CASRRTDTQYF.

This clone was observed a few times. V gene TRBV5-4 combines with J gene TRBJ1-1; 7 bases are shared with TRBD1. This CDR3 has 15 amino acids. The V gene's germline CDR1 is SGHNT and CDR2 YYREEE (reference sequence). The ends lost 4 bases at V and 0 bases at J; junction bases unmatched: 6. CDR3 in DNA: TGTGCCAGCAGCCCCAGACAGGGACTGAACACTGAAGCTTTCTTT. Translating gives CASSPRQGLNTEAFF. Using reference TRBV5-4 and TRBJ1-1 for the parts outside the CDR3, the full variable domain is ETGVTQSPTHLIKTRGQQVTLRCSSQSGHNTVSWYQQALGQGPQFIFQYYREEENGRGNFPPRFSGLQFPNYSSELNVNALELDDSALYLCASSPRQGLNTEAFFGQGTRLTVV.

The chain carries TRBV10-2 and TRBJ1-5, with D possibly TRBD1 on 6 matching bases. Germline CDR1 is WSHSY and CDR2 is SAAADI. The CDR3 is 14 amino acids. V lost 6 bases, J lost 6 bases, and 15 bases lay in between. The CDR3 DNA follows: TGCGCCAGCAGACTCAACAGGGCCGGTCAGCCCCAGCATTTT. This gives the protein CASRLNRAGQPQHF.

The V and J genes are TRBV9 and TRBJ1-5, with TRBD1 matching 8 bases. The CDR3 runs to 15 residues. V lost 4 bases to trimming and J lost 3 bases; unmatched junction nucleotides: 6. The germline V gene encodes CDR1 SGDLS and CDR2 YYNGEE. The CDR3 sequence: CASSPGQGDNQPQHF. The CDR3 bases are TGTGCCAGCAGCCCAGGACAGGGTGACAATCAGCCCCAGCATTTT.

There are a few counts of this clone. The chain links TRBV13 to TRBJ2-2; D is unclear. Trimming shortened V by 1 base and J by 4 bases, and 7 bases separated the two germline ends. In germline, CDR1 is PRHDT, CDR2 FYEKMQ (reference sequence). The CDR3 length is 14 residues. The CDR3: CASSLDSSTGELFF. The CDR3 region has the DNA TGTGCCAGCAGCTTAGACAGTAGCACCGGGGAGCTGTTTTTT.

The rearrangement links TRBV28 to TRBJ2-3; TRBD1 matches 8 bases. CDR1 and CDR2 (germline): MDHEN, SYDVKM. The V gene end was trimmed by 0 bases and the J gene end by 2 bases; junction bases not matched to a gene: 4. The CDR3 is 16 amino acids. The CDR3 sequence is CASSLWTGDDTDTQYF. CDR3 sequence (DNA): TGTGCCAGCAGTTTATGGACAGGGGACGACACAGATACGCAGTATTTT.

The chain combines TRBV5-1 with TRBJ1-5, with D hard to call. The CDR3 loop spans 14 amino acids. Trimming removed 0 bases from V and 5 bases from J, with 9 bases in between. CDR1 SGHRS and CDR2 YFSETQ come from the germline V gene. CDR3 nucleotide sequence: TGCGCCAGCAGCTTGGACGGAGAGCATCAGCCCCAGCATTTT. It codes for CASSLDGEHQPQHF.